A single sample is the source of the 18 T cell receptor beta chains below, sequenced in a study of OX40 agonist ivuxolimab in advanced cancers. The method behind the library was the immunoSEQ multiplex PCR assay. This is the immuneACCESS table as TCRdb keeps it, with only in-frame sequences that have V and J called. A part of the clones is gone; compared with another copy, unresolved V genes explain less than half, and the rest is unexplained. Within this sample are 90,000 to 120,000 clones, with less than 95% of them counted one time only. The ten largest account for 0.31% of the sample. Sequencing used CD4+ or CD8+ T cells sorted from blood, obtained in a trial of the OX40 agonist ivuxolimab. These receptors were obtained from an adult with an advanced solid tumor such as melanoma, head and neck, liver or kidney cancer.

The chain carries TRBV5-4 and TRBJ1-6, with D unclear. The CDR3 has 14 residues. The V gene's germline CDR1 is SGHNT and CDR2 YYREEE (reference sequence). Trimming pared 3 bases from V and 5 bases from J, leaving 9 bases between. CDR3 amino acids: CASSSGLDNSPLHF. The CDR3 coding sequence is TGTGCCAGCAGCTCCGGACTCGATAATTCACCCCTCCACTTT. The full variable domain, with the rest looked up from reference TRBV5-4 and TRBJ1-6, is ETGVTQSPTHLIKTRGQQVTLRCSSQSGHNTVSWYQQALGQGPQFIFQYYREEENGRGNFPPRFSGLQFPNYSSELNVNALELDDSALYLCASSSGLDNSPLHFGNGTRLTVT.

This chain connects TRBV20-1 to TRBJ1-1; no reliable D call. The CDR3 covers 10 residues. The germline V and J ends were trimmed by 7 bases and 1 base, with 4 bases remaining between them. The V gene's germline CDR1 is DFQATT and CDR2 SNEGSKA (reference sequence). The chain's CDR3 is CSVANTEAFF. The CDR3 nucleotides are TGCAGTGTTGCGAACACTGAAGCTTTCTTT.

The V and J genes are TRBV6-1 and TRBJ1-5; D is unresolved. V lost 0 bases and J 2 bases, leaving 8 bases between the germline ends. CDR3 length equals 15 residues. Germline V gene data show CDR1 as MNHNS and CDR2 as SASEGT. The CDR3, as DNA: TGTGCCAGCAGTGAAGCTCTTGGGGGCAATCAGCCCCAGCATTTT. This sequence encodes CASSEALGGNQPQHF.

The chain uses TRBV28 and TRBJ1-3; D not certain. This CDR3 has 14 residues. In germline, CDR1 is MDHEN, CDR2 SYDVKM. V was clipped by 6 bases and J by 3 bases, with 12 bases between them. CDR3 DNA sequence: TGTGCCAGCAGCTCCCCCCGTGGTGGAAACACCATATATTTT. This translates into CASSSPRGGNTIYF.

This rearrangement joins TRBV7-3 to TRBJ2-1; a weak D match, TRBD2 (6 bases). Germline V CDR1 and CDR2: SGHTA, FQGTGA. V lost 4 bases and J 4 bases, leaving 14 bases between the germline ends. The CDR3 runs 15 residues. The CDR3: CASSSEGGGYNEQFF. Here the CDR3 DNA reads TGTGCCAGCAGCTCCGAGGGAGGAGGGTACAATGAGCAGTTCTTC.

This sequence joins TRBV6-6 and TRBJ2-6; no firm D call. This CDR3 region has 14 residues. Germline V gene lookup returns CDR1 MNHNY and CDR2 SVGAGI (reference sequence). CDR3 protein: CATVRPSGANVLTF. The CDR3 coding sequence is TGTGCGACGGTACGACCTTCCGGGGCCAACGTCCTGACTTTC.

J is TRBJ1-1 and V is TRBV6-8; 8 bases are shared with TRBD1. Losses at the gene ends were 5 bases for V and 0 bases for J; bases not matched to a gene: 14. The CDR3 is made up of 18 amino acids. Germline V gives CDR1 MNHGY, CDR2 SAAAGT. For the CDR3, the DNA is TGTGCCAGCAGTAGACGACCTCAGGGGGCCAGAATGAACACTGAAGCTTTCTTT. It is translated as CASSRRPQGARMNTEAFF.

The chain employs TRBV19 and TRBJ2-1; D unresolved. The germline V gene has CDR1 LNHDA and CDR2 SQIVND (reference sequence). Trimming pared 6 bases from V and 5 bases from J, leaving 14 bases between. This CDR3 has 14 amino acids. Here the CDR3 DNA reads TGTGCCAGTAGCCTCGTTCTAACGAACAATGAGCAGTTCTTC. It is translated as CASSLVLTNNEQFF.

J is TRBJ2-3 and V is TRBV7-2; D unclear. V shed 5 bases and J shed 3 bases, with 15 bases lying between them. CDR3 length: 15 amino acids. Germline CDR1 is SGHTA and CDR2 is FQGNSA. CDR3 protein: CASSEDLQSTDTQYF. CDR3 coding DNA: TGTGCCAGCAGCGAGGACCTTCAATCGACAGATACGCAGTATTTT.

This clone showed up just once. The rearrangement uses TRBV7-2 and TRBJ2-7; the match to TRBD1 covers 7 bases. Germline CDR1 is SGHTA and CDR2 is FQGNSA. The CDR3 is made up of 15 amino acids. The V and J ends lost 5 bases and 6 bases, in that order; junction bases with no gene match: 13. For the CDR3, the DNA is TGTGCCAGCAGCCTCCGGGACAGAGCTCGGGGCGAGCAGTACTTC. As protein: CASSLRDRARGEQYF. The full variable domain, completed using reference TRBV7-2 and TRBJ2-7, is GAGVSQSPSNKVTEKGKDVELRCDPISGHTALYWYRQSLGQGLEFLIYFQGNSAPDKSGLPSDRFSAERTGGSVSTLTIQRTQQEDSAVYLCASSLRDRARGEQYFGPGTRLTVT.

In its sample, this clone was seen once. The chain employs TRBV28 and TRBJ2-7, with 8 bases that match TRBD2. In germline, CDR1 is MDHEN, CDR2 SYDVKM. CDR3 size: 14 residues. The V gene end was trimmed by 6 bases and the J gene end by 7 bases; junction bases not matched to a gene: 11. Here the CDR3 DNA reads TGTGCCAGCAGCACGGGAGGGCCAGGTCGGGAGCAGTACTTC. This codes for CASSTGGPGREQYF. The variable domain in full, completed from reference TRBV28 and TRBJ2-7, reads DVKVTQSSRYLVKRTGEKVFLECVQDMDHENMFWYRQDPGLGLRLIYFSYDVKMKEKGDIPEGYSVSREKKERFSLILESASTNQTSMYLCASSTGGPGREQYFGPGTRLTVT.

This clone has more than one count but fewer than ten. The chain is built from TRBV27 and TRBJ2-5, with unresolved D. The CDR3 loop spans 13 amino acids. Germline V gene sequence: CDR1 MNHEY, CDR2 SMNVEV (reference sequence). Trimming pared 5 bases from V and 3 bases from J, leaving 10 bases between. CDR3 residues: CASSPGYKETQYF. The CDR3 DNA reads TGTGCCAGCAGTCCGGGTTACAAAGAGACCCAGTACTTC.

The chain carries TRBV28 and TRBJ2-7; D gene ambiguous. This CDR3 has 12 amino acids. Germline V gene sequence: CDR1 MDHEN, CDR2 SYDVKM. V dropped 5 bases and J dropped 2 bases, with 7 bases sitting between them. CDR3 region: CASSTGTYEQYF. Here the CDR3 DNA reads TGTGCCAGCAGTACGGGTACCTACGAGCAGTACTTC.

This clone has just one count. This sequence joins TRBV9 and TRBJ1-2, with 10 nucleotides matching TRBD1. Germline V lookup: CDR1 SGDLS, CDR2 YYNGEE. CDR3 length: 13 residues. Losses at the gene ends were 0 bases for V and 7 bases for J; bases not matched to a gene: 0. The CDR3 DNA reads TGTGCCAGCAGCGTAGGACAGGGGGCTGGCTACACCTTC. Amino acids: CASSVGQGAGYTF.

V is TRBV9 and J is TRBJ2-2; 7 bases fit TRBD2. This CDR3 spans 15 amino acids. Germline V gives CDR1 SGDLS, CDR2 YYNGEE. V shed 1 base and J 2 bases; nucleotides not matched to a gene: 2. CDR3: CASSVTAGNTGELFF. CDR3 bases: TGTGCCAGCAGCGTAACAGCGGGAAACACCGGGGAGCTGTTTTTT.

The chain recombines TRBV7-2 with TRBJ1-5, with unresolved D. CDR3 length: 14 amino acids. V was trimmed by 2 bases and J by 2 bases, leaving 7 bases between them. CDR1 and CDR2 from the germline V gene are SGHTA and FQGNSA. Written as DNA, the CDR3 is TGTGCCAGCAGCTTATACTTCGGCAATCAGCCCCAGCATTTT. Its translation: CASSLYFGNQPQHF.

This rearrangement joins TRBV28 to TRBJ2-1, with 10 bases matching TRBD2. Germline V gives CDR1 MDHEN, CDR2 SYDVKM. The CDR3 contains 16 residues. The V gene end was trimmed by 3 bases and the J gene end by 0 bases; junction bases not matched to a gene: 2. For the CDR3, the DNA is TGTGCCAGCAGTTTTACTAGCGGGAACTCCTACAATGAGCAGTTCTTC. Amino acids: CASSFTSGNSYNEQFF. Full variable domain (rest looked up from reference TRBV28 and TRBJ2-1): DVKVTQSSRYLVKRTGEKVFLECVQDMDHENMFWYRQDPGLGLRLIYFSYDVKMKEKGDIPEGYSVSREKKERFSLILESASTNQTSMYLCASSFTSGNSYNEQFFGPGTRLTVL.

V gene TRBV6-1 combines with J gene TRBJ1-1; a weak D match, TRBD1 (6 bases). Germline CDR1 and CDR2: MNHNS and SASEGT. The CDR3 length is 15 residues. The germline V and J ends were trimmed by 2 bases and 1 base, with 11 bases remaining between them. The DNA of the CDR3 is TGTGCCAGCAGTGAACGTAGGACAGCGAACACTGAAGCTTTCTTT. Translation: CASSERRTANTEAFF.